This TCR beta chain appears in the sequencing data of a study of CD8 T cells in ankylosing spondylitis (dated by TCRdb to the late 2010s). Regarding the study in general: To find TCR variants linked to disease, the study profiled T cell receptor beta repertoires in ankylosing spondylitis patients and healthy donors. The full study cohort comprised 25 ankylosing spondylitis patients and 85 to 120 healthy donors. Peripheral blood was sampled, and synovial fluid was additionally collected from ankylosing spondylitis patients. On the study overall, not on this receptor specifically: Some TCR beta motif variants had previously been reported in synovial fluid and blood of reactive arthritis patients, which suggested common disease-initiation mechanisms. A CD8+ phenotype was shown by the disease-linked clones, which were found at relatively low frequencies in peripheral blood. Blood from ankylosing spondylitis patients appeared to be characterized by a TCR beta motif composed of about eight highly homologous amino acid variants. According to the report, matched synovial fluid samples from ankylosing spondylitis patients were significantly enriched for the disease-linked clones.

Spanning cysteine to phenylalanine, the CDR3 consists of 16 amino acids. This entry keeps only the CDR3 DNA: 48 bases, framed from base 1. CDR1 and CDR2 are drawn from the germline V gene (reference sequence): MNHEY, SMNVEV. V has 5 bases trimmed and J has 2 bases trimmed; junction bases matching no gene number 6. This clonotype was detected a few times. What antigen it recognizes has not been identified. No much larger clone is present one base from it, and per-base qualities are unavailable. The run used an Illumina HiSeq 2500. TCR beta libraries were prepared by quantitative 5'-RACE with molecular barcodes. Per the authors' processing: To identify disease-linked TCR variants, a new computational method was used, one built on a probabilistic model of VDJ rearrangement. TCRdb took the public reads, trimmed them with fastp at Q25, ran MiXCR for clone calling and kept in-frame beta chains. Under each unique CDR3 protein, matching rows form one entry showing the most common genes and DNA. V and J calls and clone size were set by TCRdb, not the authors. The table for this sample lists 700,000 to 850,000 distinct CDR3 sequences; over 9.5% of them were counted only once. The ten top clones hold approximately 0.46% of the sample.

Sequencing used blood, either unsorted or a sorted T cell fraction (not recorded which). The chain links TRBV27 with TRBJ2-6, with 7 bases aligning to TRBD1. The sequence derives from a male donor with ankylosing spondylitis. Here is the DNA: TGTGCCAGCAGTAATAAACAGGGGCCTGGGGCCAACGTCCTGACTTTC. The encoded protein is CASSNKQGPGANVLTF.